These T cell receptor beta chains were read from a single sample in a study of CD8 T cells in ankylosing spondylitis. TCRdb independently ran MiXCR on the 5' RACE reads; one entry per CDR3 protein. This table has approximately 260,000 distinct CDR3 sequences, 8.6% appearing once. Sequences were obtained from blood, either unsorted or a sorted T cell fraction (not recorded which). These receptors originate from a male donor with ankylosing spondylitis or in good health (not recorded which). Both conserved end residues are part of each CDR3. The D gene is left open where the match is weak. The listing skips clone size in some rows; elsewhere it reads once, few, many or a size class.

CDR3: CSVDWEGTF; DNA: TGCAGCGTTGATTGGGAAGGGACCTTC; size: many; length: 9; J: TRBJ1-2; V: TRBV29-1; D: .
CDR3: CATQRGNTEAFF; DNA: TGTGCCACCCAACGGGGGAATACTGAAGCTTTCTTT; size: many; length: 12; J: TRBJ1-1; V: TRBV7-8; D: .
CDR3: CSAIGTGTGETQYF; DNA: TGCAGTGCTATTGGGACGGGGACGGGAGAGACCCAGTACTTC; size: many; length: 14; J: TRBJ2-5; V: TRBV20-1; D: .
CDR3: CASSVEPGAQPQHF; DNA: TGTGCCAGCAGCGTAGAACCGGGGGCCCAGCCCCAGCATTTT; size: many; length: 14; J: TRBJ1-5; V: TRBV9; D: .
CDR3: CASSIRAGLNTGELFF; DNA: TGTGCCAGTAGTATAAGGGCGGGGCTGAACACCGGGGAGCTGTTTTTT; size: many; length: 16; J: TRBJ2-2; V: TRBV19; D: .
CDR3: CSGLAGEESTDTQYF; DNA: TGCAGCGGTCTAGCGGGAGAAGAAAGCACAGATACGCAGTATTTT; size: many; length: 15; J: TRBJ2-3; V: TRBV29-1; D: TRBD2
CDR3: CASRAQGLNTEAFF; DNA: TGCGCCAGCAGGGCCCAGGGATTGAACACTGAAGCTTTCTTT; size: many; length: 14; J: TRBJ1-1; V: TRBV5-1; D: .
CDR3: CASSLAASGTGELFF; DNA: TGTGCCAGCAGCTTAGCTGCTAGCGGCACCGGGGAGCTGTTTTTT; size: few; length: 15; J: TRBJ2-2; V: TRBV7-9; D: TRBD2
CDR3: CASGAGGGEQYF; DNA: TGTGCCAGCGGCGCAGGGGGTGGCGAGCAGTACTTC; size: many; length: 12; J: TRBJ2-7; V: TRBV12-3/TRBV12-4; D: TRBD1
CDR3: CASSLEPPNNEQFF; DNA: TGCGCCAGCAGCTTGGAACCTCCAAACAATGAGCAGTTCTTC; size: few; length: 14; J: TRBJ2-1; V: TRBV5-1; D: .
CDR3: CASSYSESQPQHF; DNA: TGTGCCAGCAGTTACTCAGAGTCTCAGCCCCAGCATTTT; size: many; length: 13; J: TRBJ1-5; V: TRBV6-6; D: .
CDR3: CASSQEARAYEQYF; DNA: TGCGCCAGCAGCCAAGAAGCCAGAGCCTACGAGCAGTACTTC; size: many; length: 14; J: TRBJ2-7; V: TRBV4-1; D: .
CDR3: CASSWTGAANEKLFF; DNA: TGTGCCAGCAGCTGGACAGGGGCTGCTAATGAAAAACTGTTTTTT; size: .; length: 15; J: TRBJ1-4; V: TRBV5-5; D: TRBD1
CDR3: CASRPVGGRGGDNEQFF; DNA: TGTGCCAGCCGCCCAGTCGGGGGCCGGGGAGGGGACAATGAGCAGTTCTTC; size: many; length: 17; J: TRBJ2-1; V: TRBV11-2; D: .
CDR3: CSAIPGFGGYTF; DNA: TGCAGTGCCATCCCAGGGTTCGGTGGCTACACCTTC; size: many; length: 12; J: TRBJ1-2; V: TRBV20-1; D: .
CDR3: CASSLDTGNTEAFF; DNA: TGCGCCAGCAGCCTGGACACCGGGAACACTGAAGCTTTCTTT; size: .; length: 14; J: TRBJ1-1; V: TRBV5-1; D: .
CDR3: CASGPTGNTEAFF; DNA: TGTGCCAGCGGTCCGACGGGGAACACTGAAGCTTTCTTT; size: .; length: 13; J: TRBJ1-1; V: TRBV3-1; D: .
CDR3: CASGESARLNTGELFF; DNA: TGTGCCAGCGGTGAGTCGGCAAGACTGAACACCGGGGAGCTGTTTTTT; size: many; length: 16; J: TRBJ2-2; V: TRBV12-3/TRBV12-4; D: .
CDR3: CSARLLATDTQYF; DNA: TGCAGTGCTAGGTTACTAGCCACAGATACGCAGTATTTT; size: many; length: 13; J: TRBJ2-3; V: TRBV20-1; D: .
CDR3: CATTRSGGGPSYNEQFF; DNA: TGTGCCACCACCCGAAGCGGGGGCGGCCCCTCCTACAATGAGCAGTTCTTC; size: many; length: 17; J: TRBJ2-1; V: TRBV19; D: TRBD2
CDR3: CASSPMGGTDTQYF; DNA: TGTGCCAGCAGCCCCATGGGGGGGACAGATACGCAGTATTTT; size: .; length: 14; J: TRBJ2-3; V: TRBV7-2; D: TRBD2
CDR3: CSARDAPGVSPLHF; DNA: TGCAGTGCTAGAGATGCCCCAGGAGTCTCACCCCTCCACTTT; size: many; length: 14; J: TRBJ1-6; V: TRBV20-1; D: .
CDR3: CASSYVQGDNQPQHF; DNA: TGTGCCAGCAGTTATGTGCAGGGGGATAATCAGCCCCAGCATTTT; size: many; length: 15; J: TRBJ1-5; V: TRBV6-5; D: TRBD1
CDR3: CSARGTEVRQTQYF; DNA: TGCAGTGCTAGAGGAACGGAGGTACGGCAGACCCAGTACTTC; size: many; length: 14; J: TRBJ2-5; V: TRBV20-1; D: .
CDR3: CSARGQAGGYGYTF; DNA: TGCAGTGCTAGAGGACAGGCCGGGGGCTATGGCTACACCTTC; size: many; length: 14; J: TRBJ1-2; V: TRBV20-1; D: .
CDR3: CASSYNPRGNTEAFF; DNA: TGTGCCAGCAGTTACAATCCGAGGGGGAACACTGAAGCTTTCTTT; size: many; length: 15; J: TRBJ1-1; V: TRBV6-5; D: .
CDR3: CSADRPGATEAFF; DNA: TGCAGCGCCGACCGCCCTGGGGCGACTGAAGCTTTCTTT; size: many; length: 13; J: TRBJ1-1; V: TRBV29-1; D: .
CDR3: CASSLDGEANVLTF; DNA: TGTGCCAGCAGCTTAGATGGCGAGGCCAACGTCCTGACTTTC; size: .; length: 14; J: TRBJ2-6; V: TRBV7-2; D: .
CDR3: CASSADNRDEQYF; DNA: TGTGCTAGCAGCGCCGACAATAGGGACGAGCAGTACTTC; size: many; length: 13; J: TRBJ2-7; V: TRBV7-7; D: .
CDR3: CASSQQGLPNEKLFF; DNA: TGCGCCAGCAGCCAACAGGGATTACCTAATGAAAAACTGTTTTTT; size: many; length: 15; J: TRBJ1-4; V: TRBV5-1; D: .
CDR3: CSARNEQYF; DNA: TGCAGTGCCCGCAACGAGCAGTACTTC; size: many; length: 9; J: TRBJ2-7; V: TRBV20-1; D: .
CDR3: CASSLMWTDQETQYF; DNA: TGTGCCAGCAGCTTAATGTGGACAGACCAAGAGACCCAGTACTTC; size: many; length: 15; J: TRBJ2-5; V: TRBV7-8; D: .
CDR3: CSASGGLSTDTQYF; DNA: TGCAGTGCTTCGGGAGGACTAAGCACAGATACGCAGTATTTT; size: many; length: 14; J: TRBJ2-3; V: TRBV20-1; D: TRBD2
CDR3: CSARRTGGKNSPLHF; DNA: TGCAGTGCTAGACGGACAGGGGGGAAAAATTCACCCCTCCACTTT; size: many; length: 15; J: TRBJ1-6; V: TRBV20-1; D: TRBD1
CDR3: CASSLTGTLNTGELFF; DNA: TGCGCCAGCAGCTTGACAGGGACCCTGAACACCGGGGAGCTGTTTTTT; size: many; length: 16; J: TRBJ2-2; V: TRBV5-1; D: .
CDR3: CATGRGGMNTEAFF; DNA: TGTGCCACCGGGAGAGGGGGCATGAACACTGAAGCTTTCTTT; size: .; length: 14; J: TRBJ1-1; V: TRBV15; D: TRBD1
CDR3: CSVEALAVTYNEQFF; DNA: TGCAGCGTTGAAGCACTAGCGGTTACCTACAATGAGCAGTTCTTC; size: many; length: 15; J: TRBJ2-1; V: TRBV29-1; D: TRBD2
CDR3: CASSERGGGDTEASF; DNA: TGTGCCAGCAGCGAACGAGGGGGAGGGGACACTGAAGCTTCCTTT; size: .; length: 15; J: TRBJ1-1; V: TRBV7-2; D: .
CDR3: CASSLEAADWGDEQYF; DNA: TGCGCCAGCAGCTTGGAGGCGGCGGATTGGGGAGACGAGCAGTACTTC; size: many; length: 16; J: TRBJ2-7; V: TRBV5-1; D: .
CDR3: CASSPQQGDGYTF; DNA: TGTGCCAGCTCACCACAACAGGGAGATGGCTACACCTTC; size: .; length: 13; J: TRBJ1-2; V: TRBV18; D: .
CDR3: CAWNRGSYNEQFF; DNA: TGTGCCTGGAACAGGGGCTCCTACAATGAGCAGTTCTTC; size: .; length: 13; J: TRBJ2-1; V: TRBV30; D: TRBD1
CDR3: CSAIPGSGAKNIQYF; DNA: TGCAGTGCTATCCCGGGCTCGGGGGCCAAAAACATTCAGTACTTC; size: few; length: 15; J: TRBJ2-4; V: TRBV20-1; D: .